This is a list of T cell receptor beta chains from one sample in a study of shared clonotypes between healthy human individuals. Assay: immunoSEQ multiplex PCR; the TCRdb copy retains only in-frame clones and omits some. The sample records fewer than 1.4 million clones, 78% being singletons. Sample: memory CD4+ T cells from PBMCs. These receptors were taken from a man aged 18 to 30 in good health. Some clones in this sample may be carry-over from other donors' samples. Each CDR3 is given with its conserved first and last residue. D genes are given only for firm matches. Clone size is stated in some rows and not others, as once, few, many or a class when expanded.

J | size | V | D | DNA | CDR3
TRBJ2-7 | once | TRBV7-2 | NA | TGTGCCAGCAGCTCCCGTGGGATTTACGAGCAGTACTTC | CASSSRGIYEQYF
TRBJ2-5 | NA | TRBV7-3 | TRBD2 | TGTGCCAGCAGCCCCCGCCCGTTTACTAGCGGGCTCCAAGAGACCCAGTACTTC | CASSPRPFTSGLQETQYF
TRBJ1-1 | once | TRBV11-1 | NA | TGTGCCAGCAGCCCCTTTCGGGGCAGGCGTCGGTACACTGAAGCTTTCTTT | CASSPFRGRRRYTEAFF
TRBJ1-2 | NA | TRBV28 | NA | TGTGCCAGCAGTTCGAACGGGGGGCCGCGGTATGGCTACACCTTC | CASSSNGGPRYGYTF
TRBJ2-7 | NA | TRBV5-3 | NA | TGTGCCAGAAGCCTGGGACGGCCAAGCTCCTACGAGCAGTACTTC | CARSLGRPSSYEQYF
TRBJ2-4 | NA | TRBV7-2 | NA | TGTGCCAGCAGCTTACAGGGGACCAAAAACATTCAGTACTTC | CASSLQGTKNIQYF
TRBJ1-1 | NA | TRBV14 | NA | TGTGCCAGCAGCCAAGGGAACACTGAAGCTTTCTTT | CASSQGNTEAFF
TRBJ1-1 | NA | TRBV28 | NA | TGTGCCAGCAGTATTCCAGCGAACACTGAAGCTTTCTTT | CASSIPANTEAFF
TRBJ2-7 | NA | TRBV10-3 | TRBD1 | TGTGCCACCGACGCAATCTTAGACAGGGGAGTCTACGAGCAGTACTTC | CATDAILDRGVYEQYF
TRBJ2-7 | NA | TRBV6-1 | TRBD2 | TGTGCCAGCCGGGGGGGCTACGAGCAGTACTTC | CASRGGYEQYF
TRBJ2-5 | NA | TRBV10-3 | NA | TGTGCCATCAGTGCGGACTTGCAAGAGACCCAGTACTTC | CAISADLQETQYF
TRBJ2-5 | NA | TRBV11-2 | TRBD1 | TGTGCCAGCAGCTTAGGGGACAGGGCAACTTCGGAGCAGTACTTC | CASSLGDRATSEQYF
TRBJ2-6 | once | TRBV18 | NA | TGTGCCAGCTCACCGTTAGGATCTGGGGCCAACGTCCTGACTTTC | CASSPLGSGANVLTF
TRBJ1-5 | NA | TRBV5-5 | NA | TGTGCCAGCAGCTTGGCCTTGGGGGGCCTTCGCAATCAGCCCCAGCATTTT | CASSLALGGLRNQPQHF
TRBJ2-5 | NA | TRBV7-6 | NA | TGTGCCAGCAGCTTCAATAGGGCGGAGACCCAGTACTTC | CASSFNRAETQYF